A single sample gave rise to the 31 T cell receptor beta chains below, sequenced in a study of post-analysis software for immune sequencing data. Overall study findings and caveats: Among 5 or 6 TRBV segments more frequent in patients than controls were TRBV5-6, TRBV5-1 and TRBV20-1.

Antigens for these TCRs are unknown. Prepared libraries of TCR beta cDNA carried unique molecular identifiers. Each CDR3 protein gets one entry after TCRdb re-called the PCR reads with MiXCR. The data hold 750,000 to 950,000 distinct CDR3 sequences, with under 60% observed a single time. The sequenced sample consisted of blood. Receptor source: a girl aged 5 to 17 with multiple sclerosis.

This chain connects TRBV7-9 to TRBJ1-6; D is uncertain. From germline, CDR1 is SEHNR and CDR2 FQNEAQ (reference sequence). V shed 6 bases and J shed 10 bases, with 19 bases lying between them. The CDR3 has 15 amino acids. In DNA form, the CDR3 reads TGTGCCAGCAGTAAGCTCGGGGTTGGGTCCTCACCCCTCCACTTT. Its translation: CASSKLGVGSSPLHF.

This clonotype turned up a few times. The CDR3 reads CASSQSDRADTQYF. The CDR3 DNA reads TGTGCCAGCAGCCAATCCGACAGGGCAGATACGCAGTATTTT. The rearrangement links TRBV3-1 to TRBJ2-3; TRBD1 agrees at 7 bases. There are 14 residues in the CDR3. CDR1 and CDR2 (germline): LGHDT, YNNKEL (reference sequence). Germline trimming cut 2 bases from V and 4 bases from J; bases unmatched to any gene: 3.

This clonotype was detected only a few times. The chain joins TRBV3-1 to TRBJ2-7, with 13 bases matching TRBD2. Germline lookup yields CDR1 LGHDT and CDR2 YNNKEL (reference sequence). This CDR3 region has 16 residues. V gave up 3 bases and J gave up 0 bases; unmatched junction bases: 2. CDR3 DNA sequence: TGTGCCAGCAGCCAGAGGACTAGCGGGAGCTCCTACGAGCAGTACTTC. Its translation is CASSQRTSGSSYEQYF.

The CDR3 nucleotides are TGTGCCAGCAGTCCTTTGGACACCCAAGAGACCCAGTACTTC. It is translated as CASSPLDTQETQYF. This sequence joins TRBV27 and TRBJ2-5; D is perhaps TRBD1 (5 bases). CDR1 is MNHEY, CDR2 SMNVEV, per germline (reference sequence). V was pared by 5 bases and J by 1 base, with 11 bases between. This CDR3 contains 14 residues.

CDR3 protein: CASSVEGGWTNIQYF. Written as DNA, the CDR3 is TGTGCCAGCAGCGTAGAAGGGGGCTGGACAAACATTCAGTACTTC. This chain links TRBV9 with TRBJ2-4; 7 bases align to TRBD1. The CDR3 covers 15 residues. In germline, CDR1 is SGDLS, CDR2 YYNGEE. Germline trimming cut 0 bases from V and 6 bases from J; bases unmatched to any gene: 6.

This clonotype turned up a few times. The rearrangement links TRBV7-9 to TRBJ1-2; TRBD1 aligns across 10 bases. This CDR3 contains 15 residues. Per the germline V gene, CDR1 is SEHNR and CDR2 is FQNEAQ (reference sequence). V shed 5 bases, J shed 4 bases, and the junction held 7 bases outside the gene matches. The CDR3 region has the DNA TGTGCCAGCAGCATCTCGAGGACAGGGGGCTATGGCTACACCTTC. Translation: CASSISRTGGYGYTF.

This clonotype was observed a handful of times. DNA for the CDR3: TGTGCCAGCACACAGGGAGCTAACTATGGCTACACCTTC. Translated: CASTQGANYGYTF. The rearrangement links TRBV7-9 to TRBJ1-2, with D perhaps matching TRBD1 (6 bases). Germline values: CDR1 SEHNR, CDR2 FQNEAQ (reference sequence). This CDR3 comprises 13 residues. The V end was cut by 7 bases, the J end by 0 bases, with 9 bases between.

This clonotype has just one count. This chain links TRBV6-2 or TRBV6-3 with TRBJ2-1; D may correspond to TRBD1 or TRBD2 (5 bases each). Germline V lookup: CDR1 MNHEY, CDR2 SVGEGT. V was cut by 2 bases and J by 1 base, with 15 bases left in between. CDR3 length: 17 residues. The CDR3 DNA is TGTGCCAGCAGTTACCCCCGGGGCAGGGTGTCCTACAATGAGCAGTTCTTC. Residues: CASSYPRGRVSYNEQFF.

The sample holds a few counts of this clonotype. The chain carries TRBV29-1 and TRBJ2-7; perhaps TRBD2 as D (6 bases). CDR3 length equals 14 residues. The germline gives CDR1 SQVTM, CDR2 ANQGSEA. V gave up 0 bases and J gave up 0 bases, with 9 bases separating them. The CDR3 is CSVEDPGSSYEQYF. CDR3 sequence (DNA): TGCAGCGTTGAAGATCCCGGGAGCTCCTACGAGCAGTACTTC.

This clonotype was detected a few times. The chain recombines TRBV25-1 with TRBJ2-1, with TRBD1 as a possible D gene (5 bases). Germline V gene lookup returns CDR1 MGHDK and CDR2 SYGVNS. V dropped 4 bases and J dropped 0 bases, with 16 bases sitting between them. CDR3 length: 17 residues. The CDR3 spells CASSGNRRSSSYNEQFF. CDR3 nucleotides: TGTGCCAGCAGTGGAAACAGGCGTTCTAGCTCCTACAATGAGCAGTTCTTC.

The chain is built from TRBV4-2 and TRBJ2-1, with 8 bases identical to TRBD1. The V segment lost 5 bases and the J segment 7 bases; nucleotides outside the gene matches: 10. Germline V lookup: CDR1 LGHNA, CDR2 YNFKEQ. The CDR3 consists of 15 residues. CDR3 nucleotides: TGTGCCAGCAGCACTCCCGGGACAGGCCAAAATGAGCAGTTCTTC. Its translation is CASSTPGTGQNEQFF.

The rearrangement uses TRBV5-1 and TRBJ2-1, with 11 bases that match TRBD2. The germline V gene has CDR1 SGHRS and CDR2 YFSETQ. This CDR3 comprises 14 residues. J lost 6 bases, V lost 4 bases, and 3 bases had no gene match. The CDR3 DNA sequence: TGCGCCAGCAGCGGTAGCGGGAGGGCCAATGAGCAGTTCTTC. It specifies CASSGSGRANEQFF.

The chain carries TRBV7-3 and TRBJ2-3; the D gene is possibly TRBD1 (5 bases). This CDR3 spans 15 amino acids. Germline V gene data show CDR1 as SGHTA and CDR2 as FQGTGA. Trimming stripped 5 bases from V and 0 bases from J, with 12 bases between. The CDR3 loop is CASSPRADSTDTQYF. CDR3 DNA sequence: TGTGCCAGCAGCCCCAGGGCGGATAGCACAGATACGCAGTATTTT. Combining the CDR3 with reference TRBV7-3 and TRBJ2-3 gives the whole variable domain GAGVSQTPSNKVTEKGKYVELRCDPISGHTALYWYRQSLGQGPEFLIYFQGTGAADDSGLPNDRFFAVRPEGSVSTLKIQRTERGDSAVYLCASSPRADSTDTQYFGPGTRLTVL.

V usage is TRBV4-3 and J usage is TRBJ2-7; 7 bases agree with TRBD1. V shed 4 bases and J 2 bases; nucleotides not matched to a gene: 5. CDR3 size: 14 residues. Germline lookup yields CDR1 LGHNA and CDR2 YSLEER. CDR3 DNA: TGCGCCAGCAGCCCAGCCGGACAGGCCTACGAGCAGTACTTC. It translates to CASSPAGQAYEQYF.

The CDR3 loop reads CASSSRVTGGRSNQPQHF. The CDR3 DNA is TGTGCCAGCAGTTCCCGCGTTACAGGGGGCCGTAGCAATCAGCCCCAGCATTTT. The chain carries TRBV6-2 or TRBV6-3 and TRBJ1-5; 9 bases line up with TRBD1. Germline CDR1 MNHEY, CDR2 SVGEGT. This CDR3 has 18 residues. Germline trimming cut 4 bases from V and 0 bases from J; bases unmatched to any gene: 10.

V and J are TRBV29-1 and TRBJ2-3; 7 bases fit TRBD2. CDR1 is SQVTM and CDR2 is ANQGSEA in the germline V gene. The CDR3 runs to 14 residues. With 4 bases clipped from V and 4 bases from J, the junction kept 8 bases outside the gene matches. In DNA form, the CDR3 reads TGCAGCGTTGTCGGGGGGACTTTCTCAGATACGCAGTATTTT. Encoded protein: CSVVGGTFSDTQYF.

V gene TRBV27 combines with J gene TRBJ1-5, with TRBD1 as a possible D gene (5 bases). The CDR3 sequence is 14 residues long. Trimming removed 3 bases from V and 6 bases from J, with 12 bases in between. Germline V gene sequence: CDR1 MNHEY, CDR2 SMNVEV (reference sequence). This chain's CDR3 is CASSLGLGGQPQHF. For the CDR3, the DNA is TGTGCCAGCAGTTTGGGACTGGGGGGTCAGCCCCAGCATTTT.

This clonotype has only one observation. In DNA form, the CDR3 reads TGTGCCAGCAGAACCTCGACGTGGGGCGGGAGTTCCAATGAGCAGTTCTTC. This encodes CASRTSTWGGSSNEQFF. V and J are TRBV7-2 and TRBJ2-1; 7 bases match TRBD2. The CDR3 contains 17 residues. Per the germline V gene, CDR1 is SGHTA and CDR2 is FQGNSA. V lost 6 bases, J lost 6 bases, and 17 bases stayed unmatched.

This clonotype was counted between two and nine times. The J gene is TRBJ1-5, the V gene TRBV28, with D possibly TRBD1 on 6 matching bases. V dropped 7 bases and J dropped 7 bases, with 20 bases sitting between them. Germline V lookup: CDR1 MDHEN, CDR2 SYDVKM. This CDR3 is 15 amino acids long. The DNA of the CDR3 is TGTGCCAGCACTCACGTCACAGGGACCCACCAGCCCCAGCATTTT. Its translation is CASTHVTGTHQPQHF.

This clonotype appeared a few times. The chain recombines TRBV9 with TRBJ2-7; either TRBD1 or TRBD2 may supply D (5 bases each). This CDR3 contains 14 residues. Germline values: CDR1 SGDLS, CDR2 YYNGEE. The V and J ends lost 0 bases and 4 bases respectively, with 11 bases between them. The CDR3 DNA is TGTGCCAGCAGCGTAGTACCTGAGGGGTACGAGCAGTACTTC. Amino acid sequence: CASSVVPEGYEQYF. Together with reference TRBV9 and TRBJ2-7, the CDR3 gives the full variable domain: DSGVTQTPKHLITATGQRVTLRCSPRSGDLSVYWYQQSLDQGLQFLIQYYNGEERAKGNILERFSAQQFPDLHSELNLSSLELGDSALYFCASSVVPEGYEQYFGPGTRLTVT.

Details on this clonotype: At one end the junction does not follow the germline gene, possibly because of a read error. The chain recombines TRBV7-2 with TRBJ2-1; no firm D call. Germline V lookup: CDR1 SGHTA, CDR2 FQGNSA. The CDR3 has 15 amino acids. The CDR3 sequence is CAGSLDTYSYNEQFF. The CDR3, as DNA: TGTGCCGGCAGCTTAGACACGTACTCCTACAATGAGCAGTTCTTC.

The chain uses TRBV9 and TRBJ2-3; 10 nucleotides line up with TRBD2. The length of the CDR3 is 16 residues. Germline-derived CDR1 and CDR2 are SGDLS and YYNGEE. The V and J ends lost 0 bases and 4 bases, in that order; junction bases with no gene match: 5. The CDR3 is CASSVGASGSPDTQYF. CDR3 coding DNA: TGTGCCAGCAGCGTAGGGGCTAGCGGGAGTCCAGATACGCAGTATTTT.

In this sample, this clonotype turned up a few times. The CDR3 here is CASRDSLFRDFTEAFF. CDR3 coding DNA: TGTGCCAGCAGGGACTCGTTATTCAGGGACTTCACTGAAGCTTTCTTT. This chain connects TRBV6-2 or TRBV6-3 to TRBJ1-1; a weak D match, TRBD1 (5 bases). This CDR3 is 16 amino acids long. Germline V lookup: CDR1 MNHEY, CDR2 SVGEGT. Deletions cut 6 bases from V and 4 bases from J, with 21 bases between.

The rearrangement links TRBV11-2 to TRBJ2-1, with 9 bases matching TRBD1. Germline lookup yields CDR1 SGHAT and CDR2 FQNNGV. J gave up 1 base and V 5 bases, and 6 bases lay outside the gene matches. This CDR3 comprises 16 residues. The CDR3 region has the DNA TGTGCCAGCAGCGGGGGACAGGGCGGGTCCTACAATGAGCAGTTCTTC. This codes for CASSGGQGGSYNEQFF. The full variable domain, its missing parts supplied by reference TRBV11-2 and TRBJ2-1, is EAGVAQSPRYKIIEKRQSVAFWCNPISGHATLYWYQQILGQGPKLLIQFQNNGVVDDSQLPKDRFSAERLKGVDSTLKIQPAKLEDSAVYLCASSGGQGGSYNEQFFGPGTRLTVL.

The chain recombines TRBV4-3 with TRBJ2-1, with D possibly being TRBD2 (6 bases). The CDR3 runs to 16 residues. V dropped 3 bases and J dropped 4 bases, with 16 bases sitting between them. CDR1 LGHNA and CDR2 YSLEER come from the germline V gene. The CDR3 sequence: CASSQARGGIYNEQFF. CDR3 DNA: TGCGCCAGCAGCCAGGCTCGTGGGGGGATATACAATGAGCAGTTCTTC.

A few counts support this clonotype. V and J are TRBV6-1 and TRBJ2-7, with 10 bases identical to TRBD1. The germline V gene has CDR1 MNHNS and CDR2 SASEGT. The CDR3 loop spans 14 amino acids. J was trimmed by 6 bases and V by 6 bases; bases with no gene match: 8. The chain's CDR3 is CASRGQGGGLEQYF. CDR3 DNA: TGTGCCAGCAGAGGACAGGGGGGTGGTCTCGAGCAGTACTTC.

The chain is built from TRBV29-1 and TRBJ2-3, with a tentative D call TRBD1 (6 bases). This CDR3 comprises 14 residues. Trimming cost V 6 bases and J 12 bases, with 25 bases left between them. Per germline, CDR1 SQVTM and CDR2 ANQGSEA. CDR3 sequence reads: CSVGWFGQPLTQYF. The DNA for the CDR3 is TGCAGCGTAGGCTGGTTCGGACAGCCCCTGACCCAGTATTTT.

This clonotype was picked up many times. This chain links TRBV9 with TRBJ2-3; 10 nucleotides agree with TRBD1. This CDR3 is 16 amino acids long. Losses at the gene ends were 4 bases for V and 1 base for J; bases not matched to a gene: 6. The germline gives CDR1 SGDLS, CDR2 YYNGEE. CDR3 DNA sequence: TGTGCCAGCAGCCCGCGGGACAGGGGACGCACAGATACGCAGTATTTT. Its translation is CASSPRDRGRTDTQYF.

This rearrangement joins TRBV20-1 to TRBJ2-1, with 11 bases lining up with TRBD2. Germline-derived CDR1 and CDR2 are DFQATT and SNEGSKA (reference sequence). CDR3 size: 16 residues. With V trimmed by 0 bases and J by 8 bases, 9 bases remained unmatched. This CDR3 is CSARELSGRAVDEQFF. The CDR3 DNA sequence: TGCAGTGCTAGAGAGCTTAGCGGGAGGGCCGTGGATGAGCAGTTCTTC.

The chain links TRBV7-9 to TRBJ1-1; the match to TRBD1 covers 7 bases. This CDR3 spans 15 amino acids. The V segment lost 3 bases and the J segment 5 bases; nucleotides outside the gene matches: 9. The germline V gene encodes CDR1 SEHNR and CDR2 FQNEAQ (reference sequence). The CDR3 DNA reads as TGTGCCAGCAGCTTCTTAGGGGGCGCGGGAACTGAAGCTTTCTTT. This gives the protein CASSFLGGAGTEAFF.

The chain joins TRBV14 to TRBJ2-1, with D perhaps given as TRBD1 or TRBD2 (5 bases each). This CDR3 has 14 amino acids. The germline V gene has CDR1 SGHDN and CDR2 FVKESK. The V end was cut by 1 base, the J end by 4 bases, with 8 bases between. The CDR3: CASSQVGAYNEQFF. CDR3 in DNA: TGTGCCAGCAGCCAAGTCGGGGCGTACAATGAGCAGTTCTTC.